This record covers a single T cell receptor beta chain. It may be a read error: a sequence one base away is much more abundant. Between the trimmed V and J ends, which lost 5 bases and 5 bases, there was a span of 13 bases. CDR1 MNHNS and CDR2 SASEGT come from the germline V gene. The CDR3 is made up of 14 amino acids. These data come from a study of CD8+CD57+ T cells in acquired aplastic anemia. Both TCR beta VDJ combination and CDR3 sequence profiling were carried out. Genomic DNA was the template for this profiling. TCRdb re-analysed the reads in MiXCR, keeping a single row per CDR3 protein. The sample includes 180,000 or so distinct CDR3 sequences, 40% to 55% of them seen just once.

This receptor was obtained from a human donor in good health. This rearrangement joins TRBV6-1 to TRBJ1-5, with a tentative D call TRBD1 (6 bases). Specimen: sorted CD4+, CD8+, or CD8+CD57+ T cells (not recorded which) from PBMCs. CDR3 protein: CASSRTERYQPQHF. As DNA, the CDR3 is TGTGCCAGCAGTCGGACAGAACGTTATCAGCCCCAGCATTTT.